This T cell receptor beta chain came from a study of T cell responses to AZD1222 COVID-19 vaccine. Measured with immunoSEQ multiplex PCR; TCRdb has only the in-frame clones, and not every one. The sample has tens of thousands of clones, 80% to 90% seen once. Findings and caveats of the study: Donors in the cohort were predominantly white British and more often female, and clonal diversity was possibly underestimated. Just five to seven people given AZD1222 tested seropositive at baseline.

Second doses at about 4 or about 12 weeks were pooled. Note on this clone: Its antigen remains unidentified.

This receptor was taken from an adult who received the AZD1222 COVID-19 vaccine. The sequencing here drew on peripheral blood, taken 28 days after the second AZD1222 dose.

The CDR3 loop is CAISRTWSEAFF. CDR3 sequence (DNA): TGTGCCATCAGCCGTACATGGAGTGAAGCTTTCTTT. The V and J genes are TRBV10-3 and TRBJ1-1; D call uncertain. The V gene's germline CDR1 is ENHRY and CDR2 SYGVKD. The CDR3 totals 12 residues. The germline V and J ends were trimmed by 6 bases and 7 bases, with 12 bases remaining between them.